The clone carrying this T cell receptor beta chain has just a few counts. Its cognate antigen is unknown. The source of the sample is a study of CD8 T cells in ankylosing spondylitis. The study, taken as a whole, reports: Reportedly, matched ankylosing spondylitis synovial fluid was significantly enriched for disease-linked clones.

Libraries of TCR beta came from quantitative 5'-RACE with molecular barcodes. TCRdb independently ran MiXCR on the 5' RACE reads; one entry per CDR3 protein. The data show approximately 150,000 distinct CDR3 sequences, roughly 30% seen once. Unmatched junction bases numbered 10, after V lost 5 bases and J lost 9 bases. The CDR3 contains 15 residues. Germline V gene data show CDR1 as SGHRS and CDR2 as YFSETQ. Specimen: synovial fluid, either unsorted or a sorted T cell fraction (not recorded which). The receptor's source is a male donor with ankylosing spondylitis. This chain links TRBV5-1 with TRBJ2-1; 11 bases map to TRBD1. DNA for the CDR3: TGCGCCAGCAGTCCCGGACAGGGGGCTTTACGTGAGCAGTTCTTC. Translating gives CASSPGQGALREQFF.